A selection of T cell receptor beta chains follows, all from one sample in a study of cytomegalovirus exposure and HLA in healthy donors. Profiled with immunoSEQ multiplex PCR; TCRdb holds only in-frame clones, not every one. The sample includes under 200,000 clones, about three quarters of them seen just once. The sample consisted of PBMCs. Receptor source: a woman in her forties or fifties in good health and CMV-seropositive. CDR3s include the opening cysteine and the closing phenylalanine or tryptophan. D genes are given only for firm matches. Clone sizes are given selectively: once, few, many, or a class where the clone is expanded.

V gene	D gene	clone size	J gene	CDR3 DNA	CDR3 protein
TRBV2	-	-	TRBJ1-2	TGTGCCAGCAGGGACAGTCCTCTTATAGGTGGCTACACCTTC	CASRDSPLIGGYTF
TRBV30	-	-	TRBJ2-2	TGTGCCTGGAAAATTGGCCACGTGGCCGGGGAGCTGTTTTTT	CAWKIGHVAGELFF
TRBV7-9	-	-	TRBJ1-1	TGTGCCAGCAGCCCCACCCGACAGCCCAACACTGAAGCTTTCTTT	CASSPTRQPNTEAFF
TRBV2	-	-	TRBJ2-6	TGTGCCACCGCTCATCCCAACTCTGGGGCCAACGGCCTGACTTTC	CATAHPNSGANGLTF
TRBV9	-	once	TRBJ1-2	TGTGCCAGCAGCGGAGCGTGGGACCGGGAGGTCGGCTACACCTTC	CASSGAWDREVGYTF
TRBV19	TRBD1	-	TRBJ1-2	TGTGCCAGTAATTCAGGGGGCGGAAGCTATGGCTACACCTTC	CASNSGGGSYGYTF
TRBV6-6	-	few	TRBJ2-7	TGTGCCAGCAGCCCAGGGGGGCCACTGGGGCAGTACTTC	CASSPGGPLGQYF
TRBV4-3	TRBD2	-	TRBJ2-1	TGCGCCAGCAGCCGGGGACTAGCGGGGGGGCAGCAGTTCTTC	CASSRGLAGGQQFF
TRBV7-8	TRBD1	-	TRBJ1-4	TGTGCCAGCAGCTCTGGACAGGGTTCTAATGAAAAACTGTTTTTT	CASSSGQGSNEKLFF
TRBV7-8	TRBD2	-	TRBJ2-3	TGTGCCAGCAGCTCCGCCAGGACTAGCTTGGGGGATACGCAGTATTTT	CASSSARTSLGDTQYF
TRBV6-1	-	-	TRBJ1-2	TGTGCCAGCAGTGGGCGGGCAGGTCGTGGCTACACCTTC	CASSGRAGRGYTF
TRBV18	-	-	TRBJ1-4	TGTGCCAGCTCACCACAAAATTCTGCAACTAATGAAAAACTGTTTTTT	CASSPQNSATNEKLFF